This is a list of T cell receptor beta chains from one sample in a study of blood T cell repertoires in COVID-19. This table comes from immunoSEQ multiplex PCR, and its TCRdb copy is limited to in-frame clones, with some not included. The data contain almost 200,000 clones, roughly 90% of them singletons. The sample taken for sequencing was peripheral blood. The receptors were sampled from a woman between 65 and 79 years old with acute or convalescent COVID-19. Each CDR3 is given with its conserved first and last residue. Fields, in order: J gene, clone size, V gene, CDR3 protein. The size entry is marked missing in some rows and otherwise reads once, few, many or a size class.

>TRBJ2-1|-|TRBV5-1
CASSSGQGDLNEQFF
>TRBJ2-7|-|TRBV2
CASMASGNSYEQYF
>TRBJ1-2|-|TRBV19
CASSRRARGGYTF
>TRBJ1-2|-|TRBV7-8
CASSLDRYSYGYTF
>TRBJ1-1|few|TRBV7-2
CASSSKPNTEAFF
>TRBJ2-7|-|TRBV9
CASSRLQGYEQYF
>TRBJ2-3|many|TRBV19
CASQQRGGRTDTQYF
>TRBJ2-1|once|TRBV6-6
CASSYHWSEPYNEQFF
>TRBJ1-1|-|TRBV5-1
CASSYSGQGNTEAFF
>TRBJ1-4|-|TRBV28
CASSFQGPREKLFF